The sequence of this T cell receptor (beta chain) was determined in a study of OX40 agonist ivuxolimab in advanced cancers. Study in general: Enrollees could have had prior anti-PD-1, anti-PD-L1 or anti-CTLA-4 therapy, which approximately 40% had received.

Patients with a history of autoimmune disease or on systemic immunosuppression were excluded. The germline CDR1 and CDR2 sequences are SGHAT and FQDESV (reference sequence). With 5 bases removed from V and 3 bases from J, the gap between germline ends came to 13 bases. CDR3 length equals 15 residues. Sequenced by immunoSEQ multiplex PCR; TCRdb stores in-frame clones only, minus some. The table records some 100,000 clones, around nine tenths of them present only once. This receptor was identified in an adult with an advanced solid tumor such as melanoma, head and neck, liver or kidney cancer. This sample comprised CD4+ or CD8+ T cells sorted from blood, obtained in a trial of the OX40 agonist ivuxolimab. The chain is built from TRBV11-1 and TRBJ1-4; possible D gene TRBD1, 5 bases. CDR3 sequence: CASSLDGTANEKLFF. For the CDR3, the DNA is TGTGCCAGCAGCCTCGACGGGACGGCTAATGAAAAACTGTTTTTT.